This T cell receptor beta chain originates from a study of T-cell reconstitution after alpha-beta-depleted transplantation in children. The TCRbeta library incorporated unique molecular identifiers. MiXCR, run by TCRdb on the PCR reads, gives a single entry per CDR3 protein. The table has around 340,000 distinct CDR3 sequences, about an eighth seen once; the top ten hold around 4%. Trimming took off 5 bases at V and 9 bases at J, with 17 bases between the two ends. Germline CDR1 and CDR2: KGHSH and LQKENI. The CDR3 contains 15 residues. The sequences come from PBMCs, collected from the stem cell graft. The clonotype was recovered from a human donor who donated a stem cell graft to a child with Fanconi anemia. The chain recombines TRBV18 with TRBJ1-6; D possibly corresponds to TRBD1 (6 bases). This CDR3 reads CASSLKQGSSSPLHF. The CDR3 region has the DNA TGTGCCAGCTCATTGAAACAGGGTAGTTCTTCACCCCTCCACTTT.